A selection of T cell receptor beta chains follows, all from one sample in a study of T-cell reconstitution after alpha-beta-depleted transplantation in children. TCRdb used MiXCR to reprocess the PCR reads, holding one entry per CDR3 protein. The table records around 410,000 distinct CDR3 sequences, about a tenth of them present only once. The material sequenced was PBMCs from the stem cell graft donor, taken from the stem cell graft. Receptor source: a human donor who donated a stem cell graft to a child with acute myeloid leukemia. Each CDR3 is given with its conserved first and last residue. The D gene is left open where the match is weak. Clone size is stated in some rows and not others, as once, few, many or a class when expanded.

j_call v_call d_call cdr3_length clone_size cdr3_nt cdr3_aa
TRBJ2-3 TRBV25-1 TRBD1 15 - TGTGTCAGCGGGCGGGACAGGGGTTTCACAGATACGCAGTATTTT CVSGRDRGFTDTQYF
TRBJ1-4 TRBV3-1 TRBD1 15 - TGTGCCAGCAGCCAAGGTGACAGGGGGCGTGAAAAACTGTTTTTT CASSQGDRGREKLFF
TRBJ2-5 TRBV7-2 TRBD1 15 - TGTGCCAGCAGCTTAGGAGGACAGGGAACAGAGACCCAGTACTTC CASSLGGQGTETQYF
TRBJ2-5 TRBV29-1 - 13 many TGCAGCGTGTCTCACGGGGTGGCGGAGACCCAGTACTTC CSVSHGVAETQYF
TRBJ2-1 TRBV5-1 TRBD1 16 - TGCGCCAGCAGCAAAGTGGGACAGGGAGCCTACAATGAGCAGTTCTTC CASSKVGQGAYNEQFF
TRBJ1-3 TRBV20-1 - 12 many TGCAGTGCTAGGAGCAGCGGAAACACCATATATTTT CSARSSGNTIYF
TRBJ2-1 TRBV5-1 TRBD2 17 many TGCGCCAGCAGTTCGATCGCGGCTAGCGGGAGTGCAAGGGAGCAGTTCTTC CASSSIAASGSAREQFF
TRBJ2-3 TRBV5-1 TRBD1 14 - TGCGCCAGCAGGGACAGGTACAGCACAGATACGCAGTATTTT CASRDRYSTDTQYF
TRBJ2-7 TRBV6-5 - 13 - TGTGCCAGCAGTTATATGGGCAGGGACGAGCAGTACTTC CASSYMGRDEQYF
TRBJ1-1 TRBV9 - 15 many TGTGCCAGCAGCGCCCTGGGGGGGTGGGGCACTGAAGCTTTCTTT CASSALGGWGTEAFF
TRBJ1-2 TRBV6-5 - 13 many TGTGCCAGCCGAATGGCCGGGAGCTATGGCTACACCTTC CASRMAGSYGYTF
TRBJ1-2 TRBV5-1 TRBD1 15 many TGCGCCAGCAGCAGGGGGACAGGGGGCGCGGATGGCTACACCTTC CASSRGTGGADGYTF
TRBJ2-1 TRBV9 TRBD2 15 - TGTGCCAGCAGCGTTTCTAGCGGGGAGTACTATGAGCAGTTCTTC CASSVSSGEYYEQFF
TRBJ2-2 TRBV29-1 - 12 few TGCAGCGTCCGCGGCACAACCGGGGAGCTGTTTTTT CSVRGTTGELFF
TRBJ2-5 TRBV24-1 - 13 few TGTGCCACCAGTGATTCTTACGAAGAGACCCAGTACTTC CATSDSYEETQYF
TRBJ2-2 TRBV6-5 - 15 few TGTGCCAGCAGTTACTTCGGGAGTGCAGCCGGGGAGCTGTTTTTT CASSYFGSAAGELFF
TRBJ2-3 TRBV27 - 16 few TGTGCCAGCAGCCCCAGGGAGGTACTTAGCACAGATACGCAGTATTTT CASSPREVLSTDTQYF
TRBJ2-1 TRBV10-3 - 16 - TGTGCCATCAGTGGGGGTAGCGGCAACTCCTACAATGAGCAGTTCTTC CAISGGSGNSYNEQFF
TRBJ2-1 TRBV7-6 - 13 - TGTGCCAGCAGCCCAGAAGGGTACAATGAGCAGTTCTTC CASSPEGYNEQFF
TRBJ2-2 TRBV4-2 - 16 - TGTGCCAGCAGCCGGGGGGCGACGGGAGGAACCGGGGAGCTGTTTTTT CASSRGATGGTGELFF
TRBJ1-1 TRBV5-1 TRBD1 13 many TGTGCCAGCAGCCTCGACAGGGGGACTGAAGCTTTCTTT CASSLDRGTEAFF
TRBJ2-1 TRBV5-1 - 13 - TGCGCCAGCACCTCGGACAGCTACAATGAGCAGTTCTTC CASTSDSYNEQFF
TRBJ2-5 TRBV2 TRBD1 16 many TGTGCCAGCAGTCCTATCGACAGGGGGCAGGGAGAGACCCAGTACTTC CASSPIDRGQGETQYF
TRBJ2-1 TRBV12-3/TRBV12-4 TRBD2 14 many TGTGCCAGCTCGGCGGGAGGGCCGCCTTATGAGCAGTTCTTC CASSAGGPPYEQFF
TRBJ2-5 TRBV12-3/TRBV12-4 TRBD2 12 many TGCGCCAGCAGTTTCGGGGGGGAGACCCAGTACTTC CASSFGGETQYF
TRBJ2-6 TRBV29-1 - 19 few TGCAGCGTTGAGGAATTCCAGGGGCCCCCGGGTGGTGGGGCCAACGTCCTGACTTTC CSVEEFQGPPGGGANVLTF